The subject of this entry is one T cell receptor (beta chain). The antigen is unknown. Looked up from germline, CDR1 is LNHNV and CDR2 is YYDKDF (reference sequence). The CDR3 runs 15 residues. This entry comes from a study of T cells expressing NK-cell markers. Study results and caveats: HCMV specificity of expanded NKG2C+ T cell clones remained unclear.

No DNA is given; TCRdb re-called the 5' RACE reads and lists each CDR3 protein once. The sample table sets out 500,000 to 700,000 distinct CDR3 sequences. The clonotype originates from a man between 18 and 29 years old in good health. The rearrangement uses TRBV15 and TRBJ2-1. The specimen was blood T cells: a sorted CD56 or NKG2C T cell subset, CD4+ or CD8+ T cells, or bulk PBMC T cells (not recorded which). The CDR3 loop is CATSRALSSYNEQFF.